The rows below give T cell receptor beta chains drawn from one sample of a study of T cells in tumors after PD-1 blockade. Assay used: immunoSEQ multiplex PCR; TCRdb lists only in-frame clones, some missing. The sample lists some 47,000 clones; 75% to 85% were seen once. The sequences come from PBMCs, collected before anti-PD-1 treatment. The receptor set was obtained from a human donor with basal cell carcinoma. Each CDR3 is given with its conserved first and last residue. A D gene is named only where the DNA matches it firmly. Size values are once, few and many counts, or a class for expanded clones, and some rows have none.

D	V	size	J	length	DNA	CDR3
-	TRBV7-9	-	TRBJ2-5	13	TGTGCCAGCGGGGCCGAGAAACAAGAGACCCAGTACTTC	CASGAEKQETQYF
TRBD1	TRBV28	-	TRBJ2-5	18	TGTGCCAGCAGTTTCCCCCATAAGAATGGACAGGGATGGGAGACCCAGTACTTC	CASSFPHKNGQGWETQYF
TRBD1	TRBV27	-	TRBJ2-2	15	TGTGCCAGCAGTCCTCCCGGACAGGCCCCCGGGGAGCTGTTTTTT	CASSPPGQAPGELFF
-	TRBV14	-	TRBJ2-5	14	TGTGCCAGCAGCCCACTTACCGGAAGGGAGACCCAGTACTTC	CASSPLTGRETQYF
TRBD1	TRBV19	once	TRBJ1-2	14	TGTGCCAGTAGTACCGACAGGGCAAACTATGGCTACACCTTC	CASSTDRANYGYTF
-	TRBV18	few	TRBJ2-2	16	TGTGCCAGCTCACCAAGCCTTGGGGGCCGCACCGGGGAGCTGTTTTTT	CASSPSLGGRTGELFF
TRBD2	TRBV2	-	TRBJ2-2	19	TGTGCCAGCAGCCCGAACCGCGCTTCGCGGGGGGGGAACACCGGGGAGCTGTTTTTT	CASSPNRASRGGNTGELFF
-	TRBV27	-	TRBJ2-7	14	TGTGCCACCGCTAGTGGGTCCGTTCCCTACGAGCAGTACTTC	CATASGSVPYEQYF
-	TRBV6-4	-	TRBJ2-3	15	TGTGCCAGCAGCTCCATCGGGACACACACAGATACGCAGTATTTT	CASSSIGTHTDTQYF
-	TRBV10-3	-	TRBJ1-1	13	TGTGCCATCAGTGGCCAGGGAGACACTGAAGCTTTCTTT	CAISGQGDTEAFF
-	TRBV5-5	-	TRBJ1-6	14	TGTGCCACCGCCGAGCGGGCCGGGAGTGGAACCCTCCACTTT	CATAERAGSGTLHF
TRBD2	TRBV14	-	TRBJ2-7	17	TGTGCCAGCAGCCAGCCGGGACTAGCGGGGAGACCCTACGAGCAGTACTTC	CASSQPGLAGRPYEQYF
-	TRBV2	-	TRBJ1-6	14	TGTGCCAGCAGCAGGGAATCCTATAATTCACCCCTCCACTTT	CASSRESYNSPLHF